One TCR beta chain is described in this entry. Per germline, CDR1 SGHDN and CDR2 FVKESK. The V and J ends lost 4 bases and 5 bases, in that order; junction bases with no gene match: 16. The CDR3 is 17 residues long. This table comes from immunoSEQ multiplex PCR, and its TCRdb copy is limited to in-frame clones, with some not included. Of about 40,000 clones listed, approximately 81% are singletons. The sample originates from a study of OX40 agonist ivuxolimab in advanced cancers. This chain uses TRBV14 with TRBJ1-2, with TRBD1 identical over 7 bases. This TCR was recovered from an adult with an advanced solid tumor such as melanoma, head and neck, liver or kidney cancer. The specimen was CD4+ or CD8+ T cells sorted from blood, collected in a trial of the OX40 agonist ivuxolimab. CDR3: CASSLRQGVDRVYGYTF. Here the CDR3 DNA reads TGTGCCAGCAGCCTACGACAAGGGGTTGACAGGGTATATGGCTACACCTTC.